This TCR beta chain stems from a study of blood T cells in healthy people across ages. Study-wide points: Naive CD4+ cells and diversity were both higher in long-lived donors than in aged donors. From one million sequenced T cells, diversity estimates were lower bounds.

Worth noting for this clonotype: Its specificity is not known.

The use of a sample-barcoded 5' primer and a J-beta primer mix characterized a second PCR of about 7 to 12 cycles. Each TCR beta cDNA got a 12-nucleotide random molecular identifier. A single record per CDR3 protein comes from TCRdb applying MiXCR to the 5' RACE reads. The sample lists 1.5 million to 1.9 million distinct CDR3 sequences; 35% to 45% were seen once. This clonotype originated in a woman aged 18-30 years in good health. The sequencing sample was made of blood.

Here the CDR3 DNA reads TGTGCCAGCAGTTTTTCCTCCCTAGCGCCCGACTACGAGCAGTACTTC. This sequence encodes CASSFSSLAPDYEQYF. This chain links TRBV27 with TRBJ2-7, with D maybe TRBD2 (6 bases). There are 16 residues in the CDR3. V was shortened by 3 bases and J by 3 bases, with 18 bases between the two germline ends. CDR1 is MNHEY, CDR2 SMNVEV, per germline (reference sequence).